This T cell receptor beta chain emerged from a study of T cell repertoires in aging, cancer and after chemotherapy. Whole-study context: Donors were grouped into six age bands spanning 30 or younger through 70 or older. Study results and limitations: Across the chemotherapy interval, each cancer cohort showed higher median generation probability, suggesting thymic rebound. Untreated cancer patients had significantly lower blood TCR diversity than age-matched healthy donors.

Rearranged V-D-J TRB sequences were amplified with a mixed TRB-A/B primer pool. TCRdb itself ran the multiplex PCR reads through MiXCR, one entry per CDR3 protein. The sample holds roughly 12,000 distinct CDR3 sequences; approximately 24% are singletons and the top ten take about 1.9%. The CDR3 is 14 residues long. Trimming shortened V by 5 bases and J by 2 bases, and 13 bases separated the two germline ends. Germline CDR1 LNHDA, CDR2 SQIVND (reference sequence). In regard to this clonotype: What it recognizes is unknown. A much larger clone sits a single nucleotide away, making a read error possible.

TCR beta rearrangements were amplified from peripheral blood genomic DNA. Sequenced sample: blood. The sequence came from a human donor in good health. The rearrangement joins TRBV19 to TRBJ2-7; possibly TRBD1 or TRBD2 for D (5 bases each). The CDR3 region is CASSVTRGPYEQYF. Written as DNA, the CDR3 is TGTGCCAGTAGTGTGACAAGGGGACCCTACGAGCAGTACTTC.